A selection of T cell receptor beta chains follows, all from one sample in a study of blood T cells in healthy people across ages. TCRdb processed the 5' RACE reads anew with MiXCR; each CDR3 protein has one entry. The sample yields around 870,000 distinct CDR3 sequences, more than 25% seen once. Input material: blood. The receptors were sampled from a woman aged 80 or older in good health. Each CDR3 is given with its conserved first and last residue. The D gene is left open where the match is weak. Clone sizes are given selectively: once, few, many, or a class where the clone is expanded.

v_call: TRBV30; d_call: NA; j_call: TRBJ1-2; clone_size: NA; cdr3_nt: TGTGCCTGGAGTGAGAAGAGGTTTCGGGGCTACACCTTC; cdr3_aa: CAWSEKRFRGYTF
v_call: TRBV6-6; d_call: NA; j_call: TRBJ2-5; clone_size: NA; cdr3_nt: TGTGCCAGCAGTTATGGATACGAGACCCAGTACTTC; cdr3_aa: CASSYGYETQYF
v_call: TRBV11-2; d_call: NA; j_call: TRBJ2-1; clone_size: many; cdr3_nt: TGTGCCAGCAGCTTAGACAGGGAGAATGAGCAGTTCTTC; cdr3_aa: CASSLDRENEQFF
v_call: TRBV10-3; d_call: NA; j_call: TRBJ2-3; clone_size: few; cdr3_nt: TGTGCCATCAGTGAGGGCTTTAACAGGGTAACAGATACGCAGTATTTT; cdr3_aa: CAISEGFNRVTDTQYF
v_call: TRBV5-1; d_call: TRBD2; j_call: TRBJ2-2; clone_size: few; cdr3_nt: TGCGCCAGCAGCGACCCGGGGGGGCAAGAGCTGTTTTTT; cdr3_aa: CASSDPGGQELFF
v_call: TRBV20-1; d_call: NA; j_call: TRBJ1-4; clone_size: NA; cdr3_nt: TGCAGTGCTAGAGATGGGTGGGCAGGCCTAAGAGAAAAACGGTTTTTT; cdr3_aa: CSARDGWAGLREKRFF
v_call: TRBV7-2; d_call: NA; j_call: TRBJ2-1; clone_size: many; cdr3_nt: TGTGCCAGCAGCTTAGACCCCCGCCCCCCGGGACGGCGCAACAATGAGCAGTTCTTC; cdr3_aa: CASSLDPRPPGRRNNEQFF
v_call: TRBV18; d_call: NA; j_call: TRBJ2-1; clone_size: many; cdr3_nt: TGTGCCAGCTCACCAAAGGGATACAATGAGCAGTTCTTC; cdr3_aa: CASSPKGYNEQFF
v_call: TRBV11-2; d_call: NA; j_call: TRBJ2-1; clone_size: many; cdr3_nt: TGTGCCAGCACCCTCGGTGGCGGACACTACAATGAGCAGTTCTTC; cdr3_aa: CASTLGGGHYNEQFF
v_call: TRBV6-5; d_call: NA; j_call: TRBJ1-2; clone_size: many; cdr3_nt: TGTGCCAGCAGTTACTCGCAAGGGGGGGGATGGACGAACTATGGCTACACCTTC; cdr3_aa: CASSYSQGGGWTNYGYTF
v_call: TRBV20-1; d_call: NA; j_call: TRBJ2-1; clone_size: many; cdr3_nt: TGCAGTGCTAGGACGGGGGCGCTTACTCACTTCGTCTACAATGAGCAGTTCTTC; cdr3_aa: CSARTGALTHFVYNEQFF
v_call: TRBV5-1; d_call: NA; j_call: TRBJ1-1; clone_size: NA; cdr3_nt: TGCGCCAGCAGCTTGGTAAAGGGGACCGAAGCTTTCTTT; cdr3_aa: CASSLVKGTEAFF
v_call: TRBV21-1; d_call: NA; j_call: TRBJ2-3; clone_size: NA; cdr3_nt: TGTGCCAGCGAGGGGGGTCTAGGCACAGATACGCAGTATTTT; cdr3_aa: CASEGGLGTDTQYF
v_call: TRBV30; d_call: NA; j_call: TRBJ1-2; clone_size: NA; cdr3_nt: TGTGCCTGGAGTGGGGAGCGGTACCTCTATGGCTACACCTTC; cdr3_aa: CAWSGERYLYGYTF
v_call: TRBV5-5; d_call: NA; j_call: TRBJ2-1; clone_size: NA; cdr3_nt: TGTGCCAGCAGCTTGGGGGGGAGCCAGTACAATGAGCAGTTCTTC; cdr3_aa: CASSLGGSQYNEQFF
v_call: TRBV18; d_call: NA; j_call: TRBJ2-7; clone_size: many; cdr3_nt: TGTGCCAGCTCACCAGTTAACGAGAGCTACGAGCAGTACTTC; cdr3_aa: CASSPVNESYEQYF
v_call: TRBV11-1; d_call: TRBD1; j_call: TRBJ1-5; clone_size: many; cdr3_nt: TGTGCCAGCAGCTACACCCCCCCTAACGACAGGGGCGAACCTCACAATCAGCCCCAGCATTTT; cdr3_aa: CASSYTPPNDRGEPHNQPQHF
v_call: TRBV2; d_call: NA; j_call: TRBJ2-5; clone_size: few; cdr3_nt: TGTGCCAGCAGTGAAATGGCCCGACGGGTCCAAGAGACCCAGTACTTC; cdr3_aa: CASSEMARRVQETQYF
v_call: TRBV5-1; d_call: NA; j_call: TRBJ2-2; clone_size: NA; cdr3_nt: TGCGCCAGCAGCCGAACAGGGTCGGACACCGGGGAGCTGTTTTTT; cdr3_aa: CASSRTGSDTGELFF
v_call: TRBV5-1; d_call: NA; j_call: TRBJ1-6; clone_size: NA; cdr3_nt: TGCGCCAGCAGCTTGACCGCGGGGCTTAATTCACCCCTCCACTTT; cdr3_aa: CASSLTAGLNSPLHF
v_call: TRBV20-1; d_call: NA; j_call: TRBJ2-5; clone_size: NA; cdr3_nt: TGCAGTGCTAGAGATTGGCGAGGCAGGCAAGAGACCCAGTACTTC; cdr3_aa: CSARDWRGRQETQYF
v_call: TRBV6-1; d_call: NA; j_call: TRBJ1-2; clone_size: few; cdr3_nt: TGTGCCGCGGCCCACTCGAGGGATGGCTACACCTTC; cdr3_aa: CAAAHSRDGYTF
v_call: TRBV29-1; d_call: TRBD1; j_call: TRBJ2-7; clone_size: many; cdr3_nt: TGCAGCGTTGGGGGACCGGGACAGCGGCTTAGGGAGCAGTACTTC; cdr3_aa: CSVGGPGQRLREQYF
v_call: TRBV7-2; d_call: NA; j_call: TRBJ1-5; clone_size: NA; cdr3_nt: TGTGCCAGCAGCCTGGATGGAGTCCCCAATCAGCCCCAGCATTTT; cdr3_aa: CASSLDGVPNQPQHF
v_call: TRBV12-3/TRBV12-4; d_call: NA; j_call: TRBJ2-2; clone_size: few; cdr3_nt: TGTGCCAGCAGTCCGGCCGGGACCGGGGAGCTGTTTTTT; cdr3_aa: CASSPAGTGELFF
v_call: TRBV2; d_call: TRBD2; j_call: TRBJ2-1; clone_size: NA; cdr3_nt: TGTGCCAGCAGTCCCCGACTAGCGGGGGCAAATGAGCAGTTCTTC; cdr3_aa: CASSPRLAGANEQFF
v_call: TRBV10-3; d_call: NA; j_call: TRBJ1-2; clone_size: few; cdr3_nt: TGTGCCATCAGTGTCGGGGGCGCGAGCTATGGCTACACCTTC; cdr3_aa: CAISVGGASYGYTF
v_call: TRBV3-1; d_call: NA; j_call: TRBJ2-4; clone_size: NA; cdr3_nt: TGTGCCAGCAGCCAAGAGGGACCGACTAGGCAGGGCGGAAAAAACATTCAGTACTTC; cdr3_aa: CASSQEGPTRQGGKNIQYF
v_call: TRBV5-6; d_call: NA; j_call: TRBJ2-7; clone_size: few; cdr3_nt: TGTGCCAGCAGCTTGGGAGGTCAAGAGGCCCAGTACTTC; cdr3_aa: CASSLGGQEAQYF
v_call: TRBV20-1; d_call: NA; j_call: TRBJ1-1; clone_size: NA; cdr3_nt: TGCAGATCTTTCGCACGGTTGAACACTGAAGCTTTCTTT; cdr3_aa: CRSFARLNTEAFF
v_call: TRBV7-9; d_call: TRBD1; j_call: TRBJ1-1; clone_size: many; cdr3_nt: TGTGCCAGCAGCTTACGACAGGGAATATCTGAAGCTTTCTTT; cdr3_aa: CASSLRQGISEAFF
v_call: TRBV15; d_call: NA; j_call: TRBJ2-7; clone_size: many; cdr3_nt: TGTGCCACCAGCAGGAACAGGGACTCGGACGAGCAGTACTTC; cdr3_aa: CATSRNRDSDEQYF
v_call: TRBV11-2; d_call: TRBD2; j_call: TRBJ2-7; clone_size: once; cdr3_nt: TGTGCCAGCAGTCACACAGCGGGGGGGCCGGGTTACGAGCAGTACTTC; cdr3_aa: CASSHTAGGPGYEQYF
v_call: TRBV6-9; d_call: NA; j_call: TRBJ1-2; clone_size: NA; cdr3_nt: TGTGCCAGCAGTTATATGGGCCCCGAATCATACACCTTC; cdr3_aa: CASSYMGPESYTF
v_call: TRBV24-1; d_call: NA; j_call: TRBJ2-5; clone_size: NA; cdr3_nt: TGTGCCACCAGTGATTTGGGCCGGGGAGGAGAGACCCAGTACTTC; cdr3_aa: CATSDLGRGGETQYF
v_call: TRBV29-1; d_call: NA; j_call: TRBJ2-7; clone_size: NA; cdr3_nt: TGCAACGTTGACCGGGTACGGGATGAGCAGTACTTC; cdr3_aa: CNVDRVRDEQYF
v_call: TRBV21-1; d_call: NA; j_call: TRBJ2-7; clone_size: few; cdr3_nt: TGTGCCAGCAGCACTAAGGACAGGGTCTGGAACGAGCAGTACTTC; cdr3_aa: CASSTKDRVWNEQYF
v_call: TRBV20-1; d_call: NA; j_call: TRBJ1-5; clone_size: few; cdr3_nt: TGCAGTGCTGGGAAGGGGAGCAATCAGCCCCAGCATTTT; cdr3_aa: CSAGKGSNQPQHF